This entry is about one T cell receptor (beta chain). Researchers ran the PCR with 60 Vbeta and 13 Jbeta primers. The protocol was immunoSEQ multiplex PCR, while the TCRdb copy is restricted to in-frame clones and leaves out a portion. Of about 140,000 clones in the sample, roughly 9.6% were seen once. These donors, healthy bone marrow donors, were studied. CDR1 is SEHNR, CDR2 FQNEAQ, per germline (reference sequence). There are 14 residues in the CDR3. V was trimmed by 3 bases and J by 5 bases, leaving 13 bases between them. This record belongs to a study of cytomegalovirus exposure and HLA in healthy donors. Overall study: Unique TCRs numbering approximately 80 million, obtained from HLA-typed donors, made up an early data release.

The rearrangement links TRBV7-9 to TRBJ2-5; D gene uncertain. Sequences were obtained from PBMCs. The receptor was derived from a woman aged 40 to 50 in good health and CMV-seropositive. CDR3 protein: CASSLTQGEETQYF. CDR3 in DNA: TGTGCCAGCAGCTTGACCCAAGGAGAGGAGACCCAGTACTTC.